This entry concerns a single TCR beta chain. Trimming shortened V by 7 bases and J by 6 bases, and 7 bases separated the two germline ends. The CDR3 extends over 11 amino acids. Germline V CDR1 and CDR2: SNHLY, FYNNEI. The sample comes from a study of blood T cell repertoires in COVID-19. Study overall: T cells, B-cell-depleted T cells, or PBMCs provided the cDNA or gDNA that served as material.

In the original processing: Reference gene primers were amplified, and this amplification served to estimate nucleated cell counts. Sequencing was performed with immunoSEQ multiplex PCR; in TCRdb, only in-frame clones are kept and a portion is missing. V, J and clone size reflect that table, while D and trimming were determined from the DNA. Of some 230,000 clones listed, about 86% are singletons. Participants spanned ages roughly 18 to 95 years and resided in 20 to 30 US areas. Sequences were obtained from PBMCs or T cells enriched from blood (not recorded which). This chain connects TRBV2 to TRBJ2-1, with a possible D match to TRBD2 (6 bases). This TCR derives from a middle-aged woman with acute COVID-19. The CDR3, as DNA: TGTGCCAGCACGGGGGTCAATGAGCAGTTCTTC. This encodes CASTGVNEQFF.